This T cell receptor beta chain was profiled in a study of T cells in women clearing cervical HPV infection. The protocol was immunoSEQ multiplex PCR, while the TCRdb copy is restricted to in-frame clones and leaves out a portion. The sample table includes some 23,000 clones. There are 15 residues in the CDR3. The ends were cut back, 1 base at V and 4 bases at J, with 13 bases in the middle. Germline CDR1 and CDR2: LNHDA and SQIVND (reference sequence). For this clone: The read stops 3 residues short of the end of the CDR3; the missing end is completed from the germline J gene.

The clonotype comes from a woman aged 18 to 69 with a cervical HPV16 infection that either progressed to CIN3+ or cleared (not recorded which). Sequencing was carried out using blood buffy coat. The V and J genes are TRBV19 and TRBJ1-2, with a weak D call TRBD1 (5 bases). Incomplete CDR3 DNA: TGTGCCAGTAGTATAGTAGACAGCTCCCTCTATGGC. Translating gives CASSIVDSSLYG. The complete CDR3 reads CASSIVDSSLYGYTF.